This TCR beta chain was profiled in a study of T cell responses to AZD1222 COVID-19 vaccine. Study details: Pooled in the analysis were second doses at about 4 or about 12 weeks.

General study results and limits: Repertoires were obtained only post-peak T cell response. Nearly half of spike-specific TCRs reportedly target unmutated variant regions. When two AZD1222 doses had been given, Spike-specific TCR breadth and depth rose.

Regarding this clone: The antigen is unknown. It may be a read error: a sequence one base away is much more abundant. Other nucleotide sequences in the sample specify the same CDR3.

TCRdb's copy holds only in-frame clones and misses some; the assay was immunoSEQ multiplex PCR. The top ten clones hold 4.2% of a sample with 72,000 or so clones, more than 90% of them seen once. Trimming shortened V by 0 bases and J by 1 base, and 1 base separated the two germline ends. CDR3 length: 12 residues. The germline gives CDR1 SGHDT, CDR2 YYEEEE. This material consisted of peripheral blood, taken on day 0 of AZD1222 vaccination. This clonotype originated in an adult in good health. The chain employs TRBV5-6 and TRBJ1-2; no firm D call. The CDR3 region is CASSLGNYGYTF. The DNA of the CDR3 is TGTGCCAGCAGCTTGGGTAACTATGGCTACACCTTC.